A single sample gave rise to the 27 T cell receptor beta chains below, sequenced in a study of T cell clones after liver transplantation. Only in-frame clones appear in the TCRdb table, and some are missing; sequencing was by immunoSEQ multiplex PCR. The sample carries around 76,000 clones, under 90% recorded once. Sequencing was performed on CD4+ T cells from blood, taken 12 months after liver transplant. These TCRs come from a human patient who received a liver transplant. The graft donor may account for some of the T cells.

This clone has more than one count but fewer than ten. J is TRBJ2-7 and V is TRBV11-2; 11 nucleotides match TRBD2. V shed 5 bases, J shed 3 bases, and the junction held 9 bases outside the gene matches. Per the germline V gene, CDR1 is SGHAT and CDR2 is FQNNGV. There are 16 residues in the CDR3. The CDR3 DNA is TGTGCCAGCAGCGCGCGACTAGCGGGACCCTTCTACGAGCAGTACTTC. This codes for CASSARLAGPFYEQYF. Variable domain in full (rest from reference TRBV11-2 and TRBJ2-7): EAGVAQSPRYKIIEKRQSVAFWCNPISGHATLYWYQQILGQGPKLLIQFQNNGVVDDSQLPKDRFSAERLKGVDSTLKIQPAKLEDSAVYLCASSARLAGPFYEQYFGPGTRLTVT.

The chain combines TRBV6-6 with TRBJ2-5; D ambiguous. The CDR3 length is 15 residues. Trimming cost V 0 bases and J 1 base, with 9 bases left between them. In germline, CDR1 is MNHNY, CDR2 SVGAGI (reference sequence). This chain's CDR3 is CASSYSRTVQETQYF. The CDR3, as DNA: TGTGCCAGCAGTTACTCGAGAACCGTCCAAGAGACCCAGTACTTC.

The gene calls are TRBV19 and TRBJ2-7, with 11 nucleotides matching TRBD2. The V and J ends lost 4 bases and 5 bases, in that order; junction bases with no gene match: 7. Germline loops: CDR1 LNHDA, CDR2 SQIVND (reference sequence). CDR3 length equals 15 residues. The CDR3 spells CASSTTSGSFHEQYF. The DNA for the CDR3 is TGTGCCAGTAGTACTACTAGCGGGAGTTTCCACGAGCAGTACTTC. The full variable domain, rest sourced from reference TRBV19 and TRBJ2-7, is DGGITQSPKYLFRKEGQNVTLSCEQNLNHDAMYWYRQDPGQGLRLIYYSQIVNDFQKGDIAEGYSVSREKKESFPLTVTSAQKNPTAFYLCASSTTSGSFHEQYFGPGTRLTVT.

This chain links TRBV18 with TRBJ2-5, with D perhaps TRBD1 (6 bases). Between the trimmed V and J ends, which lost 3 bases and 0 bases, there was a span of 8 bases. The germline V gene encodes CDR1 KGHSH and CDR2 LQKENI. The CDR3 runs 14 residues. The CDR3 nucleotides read TGTGCCAGCTCACCCGACAGGTACCAAGAGACCCAGTACTTC. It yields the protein CASSPDRYQETQYF.

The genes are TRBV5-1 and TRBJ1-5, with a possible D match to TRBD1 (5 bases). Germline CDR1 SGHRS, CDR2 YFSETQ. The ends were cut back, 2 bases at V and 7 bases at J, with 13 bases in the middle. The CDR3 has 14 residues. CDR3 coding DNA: TGCGCCAGCAGCTTCGGGGGAAACGACCAGCCCCAGCATTTT. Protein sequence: CASSFGGNDQPQHF.

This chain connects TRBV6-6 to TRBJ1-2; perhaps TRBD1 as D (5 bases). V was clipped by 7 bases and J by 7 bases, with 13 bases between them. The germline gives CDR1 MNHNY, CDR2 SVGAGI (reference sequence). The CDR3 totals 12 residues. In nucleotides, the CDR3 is TGTGCCAGCACTAACCTCGGGGGTGGCTACACCTTC. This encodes CASTNLGGGYTF.

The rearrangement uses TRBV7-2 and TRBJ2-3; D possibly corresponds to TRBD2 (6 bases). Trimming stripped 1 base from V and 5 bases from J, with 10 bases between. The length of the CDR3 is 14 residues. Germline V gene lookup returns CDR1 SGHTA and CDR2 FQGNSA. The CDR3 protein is CASSLGAGLDTQYF. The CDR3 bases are TGTGCCAGCAGCTTAGGGGCGGGATTAGATACGCAGTATTTT.

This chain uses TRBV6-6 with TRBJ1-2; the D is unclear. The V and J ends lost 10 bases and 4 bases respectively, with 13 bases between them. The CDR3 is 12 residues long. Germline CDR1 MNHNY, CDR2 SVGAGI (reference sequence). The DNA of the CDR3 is TGTGCCATCGGAACAGACACCTATGGCTACACCTTC. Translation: CAIGTDTYGYTF.

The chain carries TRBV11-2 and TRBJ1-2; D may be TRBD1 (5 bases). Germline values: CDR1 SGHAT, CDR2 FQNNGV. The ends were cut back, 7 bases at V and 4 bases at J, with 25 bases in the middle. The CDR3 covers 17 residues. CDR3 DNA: TGTGCCAGCACAACCGGGACGGGTGTTTCCCCAGGCTATGGCTACACCTTC. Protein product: CASTTGTGVSPGYGYTF.

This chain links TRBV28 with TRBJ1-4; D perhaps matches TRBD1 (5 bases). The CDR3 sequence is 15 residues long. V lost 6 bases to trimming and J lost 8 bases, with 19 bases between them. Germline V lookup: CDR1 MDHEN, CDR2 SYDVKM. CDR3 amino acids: CASSTPGAEGEKLFF. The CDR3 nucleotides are TGTGCCAGCAGCACCCCCGGGGCCGAGGGGGAAAAACTGTTTTTT.

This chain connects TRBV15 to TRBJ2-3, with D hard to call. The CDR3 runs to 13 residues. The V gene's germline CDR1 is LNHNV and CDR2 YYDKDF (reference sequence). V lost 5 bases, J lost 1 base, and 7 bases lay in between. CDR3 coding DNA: TGTGCCACCAGCCGAACAGGCACAGATACGCAGTATTTT. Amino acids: CATSRTGTDTQYF.

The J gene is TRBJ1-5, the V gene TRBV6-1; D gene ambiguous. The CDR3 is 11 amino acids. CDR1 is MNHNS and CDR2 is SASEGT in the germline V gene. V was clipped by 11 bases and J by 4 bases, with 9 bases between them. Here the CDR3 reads CAAGYNQPQHF. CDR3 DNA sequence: TGTGCCGCGGGGTATAATCAGCCCCAGCATTTT.

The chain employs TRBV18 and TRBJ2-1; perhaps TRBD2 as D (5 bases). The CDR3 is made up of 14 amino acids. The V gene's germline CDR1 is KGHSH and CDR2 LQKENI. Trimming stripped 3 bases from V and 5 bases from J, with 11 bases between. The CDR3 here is CASSPLTGDNEQFF. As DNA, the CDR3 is TGTGCCAGCTCACCCCTAACCGGGGACAATGAGCAGTTCTTC.

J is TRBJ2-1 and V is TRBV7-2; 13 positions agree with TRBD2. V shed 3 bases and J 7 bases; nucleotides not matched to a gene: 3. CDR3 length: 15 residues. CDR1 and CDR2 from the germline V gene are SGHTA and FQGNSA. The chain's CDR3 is CASSFATSGRNEQFF. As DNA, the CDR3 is TGTGCCAGCAGCTTCGCGACTAGCGGGAGGAATGAGCAGTTCTTC. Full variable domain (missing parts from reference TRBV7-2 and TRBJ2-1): GAGVSQSPSNKVTEKGKDVELRCDPISGHTALYWYRQSLGQGLEFLIYFQGNSAPDKSGLPSDRFSAERTGGSVSTLTIQRTQQEDSAVYLCASSFATSGRNEQFFGPGTRLTVL.

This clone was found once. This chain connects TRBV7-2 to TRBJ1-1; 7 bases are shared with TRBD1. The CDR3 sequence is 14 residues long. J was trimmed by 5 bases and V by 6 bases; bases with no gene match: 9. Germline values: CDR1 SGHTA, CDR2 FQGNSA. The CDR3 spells CASSRGTGVTEAFF. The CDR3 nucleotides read TGTGCCAGCAGTCGGGGAACAGGGGTGACTGAAGCTTTCTTT.

The chain's CDR3 is CASSIGRDQPQHF. The CDR3 region has the DNA TGTGCCAGTAGTATTGGGAGGGATCAGCCCCAGCATTTT. V gene TRBV19 combines with J gene TRBJ1-5; unclear D gene. Germline CDR1 LNHDA, CDR2 SQIVND (reference sequence). The CDR3 consists of 13 residues. The V gene lost 3 bases and the J gene lost 5 bases, with 8 bases spanning the gap. The full variable domain, rest sourced from reference TRBV19 and TRBJ1-5, is DGGITQSPKYLFRKEGQNVTLSCEQNLNHDAMYWYRQDPGQGLRLIYYSQIVNDFQKGDIAEGYSVSREKKESFPLTVTSAQKNPTAFYLCASSIGRDQPQHFGDGTRLSIL.

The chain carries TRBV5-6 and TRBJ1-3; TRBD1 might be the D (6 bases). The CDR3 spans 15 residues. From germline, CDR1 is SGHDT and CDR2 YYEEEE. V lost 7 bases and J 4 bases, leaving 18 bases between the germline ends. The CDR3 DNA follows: TGTGCCAGCGTTAGGCGGGGGGCAAGAGGAAACACCATATATTTT. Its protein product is CASVRRGARGNTIYF.

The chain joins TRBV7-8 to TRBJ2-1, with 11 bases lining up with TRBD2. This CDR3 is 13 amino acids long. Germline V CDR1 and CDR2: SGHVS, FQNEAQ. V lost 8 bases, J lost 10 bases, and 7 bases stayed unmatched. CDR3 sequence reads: CASRSGRAGEQFF. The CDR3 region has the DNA TGTGCCAGCCGTAGCGGGAGGGCAGGCGAGCAGTTCTTC.

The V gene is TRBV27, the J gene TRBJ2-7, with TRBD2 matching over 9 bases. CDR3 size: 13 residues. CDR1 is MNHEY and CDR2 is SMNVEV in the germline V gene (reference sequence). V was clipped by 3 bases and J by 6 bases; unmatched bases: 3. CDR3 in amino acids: CASSLREGLEQYF. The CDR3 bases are TGTGCCAGCAGTTTGCGGGAGGGCCTCGAGCAGTACTTC.

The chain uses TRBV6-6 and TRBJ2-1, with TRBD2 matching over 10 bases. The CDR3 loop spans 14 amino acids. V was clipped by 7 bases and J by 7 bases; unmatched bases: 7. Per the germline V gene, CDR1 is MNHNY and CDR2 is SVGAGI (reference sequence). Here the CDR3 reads CASKGVAGGNEQFF. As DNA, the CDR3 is TGTGCCAGCAAAGGCGTAGCGGGGGGAAATGAGCAGTTCTTC.

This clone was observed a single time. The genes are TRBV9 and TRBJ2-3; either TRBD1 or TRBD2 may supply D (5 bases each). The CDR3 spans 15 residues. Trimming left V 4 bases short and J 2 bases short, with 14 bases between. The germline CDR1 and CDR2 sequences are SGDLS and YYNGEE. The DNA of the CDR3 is TGTGCCAGCAGCCTCGACCCGGGGCACACAGATACGCAGTATTTT. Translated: CASSLDPGHTDTQYF.

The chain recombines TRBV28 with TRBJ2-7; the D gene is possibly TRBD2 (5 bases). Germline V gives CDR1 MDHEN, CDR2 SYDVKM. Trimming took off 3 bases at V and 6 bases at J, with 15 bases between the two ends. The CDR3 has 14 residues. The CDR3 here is CASSLWTSRGEQYF. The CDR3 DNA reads TGTGCCAGCAGTTTGTGGACTTCCCGGGGCGAGCAGTACTTC.

In DNA, the CDR3 is TGTGCCACCTCGGACCTTCAAGGGAACGAGCAGTACTTC. Translated: CATSDLQGNEQYF. This chain links TRBV25-1 with TRBJ2-7; no clear D gene. V was trimmed by 10 bases and J by 5 bases, leaving 18 bases between them. This CDR3 has 13 amino acids. Germline V CDR1 and CDR2: MGHDK, SYGVNS.

CDR3 loop: CASSLHGGVSTEAFF. The CDR3 coding sequence is TGTGCCAGCAGTTTGCATGGGGGAGTGAGCACTGAAGCTTTCTTT. The chain links TRBV27 to TRBJ1-1; tentative D call: TRBD1 (5 bases). This CDR3 has 15 amino acids. V was shortened by 3 bases and J by 4 bases, with 15 bases between the two germline ends. CDR1 MNHEY and CDR2 SMNVEV come from the germline V gene (reference sequence).

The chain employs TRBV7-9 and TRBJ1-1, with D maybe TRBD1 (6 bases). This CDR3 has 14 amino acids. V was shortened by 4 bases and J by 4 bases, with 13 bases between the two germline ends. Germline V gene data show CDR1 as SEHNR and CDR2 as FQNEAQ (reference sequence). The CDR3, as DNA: TGTGCCAGCAGCTCAACCCAGGGGAGCACTGAAGCTTTCTTT. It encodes CASSSTQGSTEAFF.

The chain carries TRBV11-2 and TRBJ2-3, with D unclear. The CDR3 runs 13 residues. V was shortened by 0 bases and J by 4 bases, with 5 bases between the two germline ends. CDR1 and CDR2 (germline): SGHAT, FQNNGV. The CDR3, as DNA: TGTGCCAGCAGCTTAGATCGGGCAGATACGCAGTATTTT. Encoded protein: CASSLDRADTQYF.

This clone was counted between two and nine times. Here the CDR3 reads CASSPTPWTGSQPQHF. The CDR3 region has the DNA TGTGCCAGCAGTCCAACGCCCTGGACAGGGAGTCAGCCCCAGCATTTT. The chain employs TRBV27 and TRBJ1-5; TRBD1 matches at 8 bases. The germline V gene has CDR1 MNHEY and CDR2 SMNVEV (reference sequence). J lost 6 bases, V lost 5 bases, and 12 bases had no gene match. CDR3 length: 16 residues.